This T cell receptor beta chain was identified in a study of blood T cell repertoires in COVID-19. Overall study context: Donors in the United States, Italy and Spain gave samples during acute or convalescent COVID-19. T cells, B-cell-depleted T cells, or PBMCs supplied cDNA or gDNA.

Original handling: By means of reference gene primer amplification, nucleated cell counts were estimated. The assay was immunoSEQ multiplex PCR, and TCRdb's table has in-frame clones only and misses some. Clone size and V and J calls were adopted from that table, with D and trimming inferred from the DNA. This table holds about 81,000 clones, 91% found once. Germline V lookup: CDR1 SNHLY, CDR2 FYNNEI. The CDR3 is made up of 14 amino acids. Trimming pared 0 bases from V and 1 base from J, leaving 3 bases between. This receptor was taken from a woman aged 45 to 65 in a cohort sampled during active COVID-19. This chain connects TRBV2 to TRBJ2-2; D gene unclear. The sample consisted of peripheral blood. CDR3 in amino acids: CASSEARNTGELFF. In DNA, the CDR3 is TGTGCCAGCAGTGAAGCCAGGAACACCGGGGAGCTGTTTTTT.